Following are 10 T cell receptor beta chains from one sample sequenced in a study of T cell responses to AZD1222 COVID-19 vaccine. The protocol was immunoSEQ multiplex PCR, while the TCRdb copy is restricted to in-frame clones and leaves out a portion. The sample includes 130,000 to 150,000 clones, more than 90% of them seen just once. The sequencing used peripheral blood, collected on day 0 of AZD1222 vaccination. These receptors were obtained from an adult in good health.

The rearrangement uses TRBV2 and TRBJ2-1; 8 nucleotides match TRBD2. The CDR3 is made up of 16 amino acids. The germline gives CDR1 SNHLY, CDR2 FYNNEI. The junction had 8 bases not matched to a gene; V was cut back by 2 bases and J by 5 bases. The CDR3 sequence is CASSERVLADNNEQFF. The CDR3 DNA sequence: TGTGCCAGCAGTGAAAGGGTACTAGCGGACAACAATGAGCAGTTCTTC.

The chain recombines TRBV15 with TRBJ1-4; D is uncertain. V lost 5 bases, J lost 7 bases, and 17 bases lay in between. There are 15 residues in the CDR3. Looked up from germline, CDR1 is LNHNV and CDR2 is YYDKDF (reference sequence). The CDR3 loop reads CATSGRRGFGEKLFF. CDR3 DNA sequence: TGTGCCACCAGCGGGAGGCGAGGTTTCGGTGAAAAACTGTTTTTT.

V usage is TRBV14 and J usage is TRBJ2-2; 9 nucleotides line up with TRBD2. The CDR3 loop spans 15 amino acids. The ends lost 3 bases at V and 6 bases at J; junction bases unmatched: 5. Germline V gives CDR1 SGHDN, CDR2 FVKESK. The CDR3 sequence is CASSHPRGRAGELFF. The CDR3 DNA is TGTGCCAGCAGCCATCCCCGCGGGAGGGCCGGGGAGCTGTTTTTT. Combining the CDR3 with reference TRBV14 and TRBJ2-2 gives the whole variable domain EAGVTQFPSHSVIEKGQTVTLRCDPISGHDNLYWYRRVMGKEIKFLLHFVKESKQDESGMPNNRFLAERTGGTYSTLKVQPAELEDSGVYFCASSHPRGRAGELFFGEGSRLTVL.

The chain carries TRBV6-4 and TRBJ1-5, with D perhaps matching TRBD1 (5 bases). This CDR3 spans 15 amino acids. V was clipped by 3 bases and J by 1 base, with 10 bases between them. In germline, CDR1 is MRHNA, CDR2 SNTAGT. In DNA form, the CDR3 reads TGTGCCAGCAGTGAGGTGCCAGGGAGCAATCAGCCCCAGCATTTT. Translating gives CASSEVPGSNQPQHF.

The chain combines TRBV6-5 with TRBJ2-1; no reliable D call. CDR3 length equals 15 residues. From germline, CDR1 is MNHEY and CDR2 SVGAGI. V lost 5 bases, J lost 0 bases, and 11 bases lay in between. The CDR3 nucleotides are TGTGCCAGCAGTCCACAGATGAGCTCCTACAATGAGCAGTTCTTC. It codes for CASSPQMSSYNEQFF.

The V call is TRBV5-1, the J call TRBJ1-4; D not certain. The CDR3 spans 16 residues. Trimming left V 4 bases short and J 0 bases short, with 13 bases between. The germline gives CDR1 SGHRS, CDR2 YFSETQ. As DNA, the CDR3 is TGCGCCAGCAGCCCGGGAACAGTGGCAACTAATGAAAAACTGTTTTTT. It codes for CASSPGTVATNEKLFF. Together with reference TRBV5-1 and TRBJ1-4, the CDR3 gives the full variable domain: KAGVTQTPRYLIKTRGQQVTLSCSPISGHRSVSWYQQTPGQGLQFLFEYFSETQRNKGNFPGRFSGRQFSNSRSEMNVSTLELGDSALYLCASSPGTVATNEKLFFGSGTQLSVL.

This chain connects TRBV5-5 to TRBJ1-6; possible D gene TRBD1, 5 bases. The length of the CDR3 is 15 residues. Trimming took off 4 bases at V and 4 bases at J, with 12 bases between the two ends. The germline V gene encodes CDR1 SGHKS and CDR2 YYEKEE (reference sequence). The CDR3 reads CASSSTGGYNSPLHF. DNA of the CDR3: TGTGCCAGCAGCAGTACTGGGGGTTATAATTCACCCCTCCACTTT.

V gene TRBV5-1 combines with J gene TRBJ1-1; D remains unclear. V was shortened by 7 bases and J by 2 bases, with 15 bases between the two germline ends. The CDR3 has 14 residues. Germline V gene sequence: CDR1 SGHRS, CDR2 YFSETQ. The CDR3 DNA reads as TGCGCCAGCTCGTTCGGGTCTTTTAACACTGAAGCTTTCTTT. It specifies CASSFGSFNTEAFF.

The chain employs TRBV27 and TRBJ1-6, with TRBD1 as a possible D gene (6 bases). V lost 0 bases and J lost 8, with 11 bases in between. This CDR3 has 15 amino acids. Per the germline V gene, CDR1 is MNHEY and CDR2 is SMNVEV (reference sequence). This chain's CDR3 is CASSLSFGGYSPLHF. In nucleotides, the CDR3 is TGTGCCAGCAGTTTATCGTTCGGGGGCTATTCACCCCTCCACTTT.

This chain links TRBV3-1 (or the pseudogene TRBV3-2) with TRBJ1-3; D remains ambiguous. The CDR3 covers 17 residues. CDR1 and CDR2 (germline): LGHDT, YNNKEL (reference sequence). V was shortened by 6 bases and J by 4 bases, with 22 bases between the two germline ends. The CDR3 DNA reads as TGTGCCAGCAGTCAAAGGGAGATATACGTGTTCGGAAACACCATATATTTT. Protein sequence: CASSQREIYVFGNTIYF.